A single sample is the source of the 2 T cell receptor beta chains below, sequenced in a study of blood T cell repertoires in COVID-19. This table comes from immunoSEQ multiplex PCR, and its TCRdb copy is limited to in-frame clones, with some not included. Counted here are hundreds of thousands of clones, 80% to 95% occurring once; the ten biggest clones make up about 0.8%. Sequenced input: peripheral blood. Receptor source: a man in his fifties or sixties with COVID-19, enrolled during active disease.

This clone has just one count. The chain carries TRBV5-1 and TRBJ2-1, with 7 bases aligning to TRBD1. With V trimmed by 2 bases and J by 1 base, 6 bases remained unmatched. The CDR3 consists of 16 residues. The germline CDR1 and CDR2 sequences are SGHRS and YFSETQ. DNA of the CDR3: TGCGCCAGCAGCTTAGGGGGCGGTTTATCCTACAATGAGCAGTTCTTC. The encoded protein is CASSLGGGLSYNEQFF.

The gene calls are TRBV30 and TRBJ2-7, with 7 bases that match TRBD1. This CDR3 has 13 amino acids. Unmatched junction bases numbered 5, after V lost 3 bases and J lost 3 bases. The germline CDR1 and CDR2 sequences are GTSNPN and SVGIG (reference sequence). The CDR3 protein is CAWRATGSYEQYF. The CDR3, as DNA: TGTGCCTGGAGGGCGACAGGGAGCTACGAGCAGTACTTC.